This paragraph covers one T cell receptor beta chain sequence. This clonotype was picked up many times. Its antigen remains unidentified. No base qualities exist here, and no much larger clone lies one base off it. This specimen comes from a study of human T cells and chemical hapten exposure (dated by TCRdb to about 2021). With respect to the entire study: The libraries were sequenced as a pool, and the TCR yield per sample differed mostly because of small variations in library volumes within the pool. Peripheral blood TCR repertoire changes were tracked in vivo in alopecia patients during primary and secondary sensitization to the hapten diphenylcyclopropenone (DPC). From each blood RNA sample, both TCR alpha and TCR beta chains were sequenced.

Total RNA was extracted from unfractionated whole blood that had been collected in Tempus Blood RNA tubes. As TCR sequencing controls, a few healthy volunteers were used, with blood taken at day 0, 2 weeks and 6 weeks. The library relied on 5' RACE. Sequencing took place on an Illumina MiSeq. Library preparation attached unique molecular identifiers to individual cDNA molecules for quantitative, reproducible TCR counting. In the paper's pipeline: A median of roughly 99,000 TCRs per sample was observed, with a range of 23,224 to 690,600. V, J and CDR3 annotation of the TCR reads was carried out using the Decombinator software suite. For PS versus PT1 abundance plots, all samples were subsampled to the same number of TCRs (28,000). TCRs were defined as expanded if absent before sensitization and observed at least eight times at the 2-week time point. TCRdb reworked the public reads: Q25 trimming with fastp, MiXCR clone assembly, productive beta chains retained. Rows with one shared CDR3 protein collapse into an entry with the most common genes and DNA. The V and J calls here are based on TCRdb, not the publication. The sample table contains 150,000 or so distinct CDR3 sequences; only one count was recorded for 4.1% of them. Roughly 1.4% of the sample belongs to the ten largest clones.

Overall study outcomes, separate from this receptor: Repeated subsampling changed both the strength of the expansion versus patch-test correlation and the threshold at which the correlation became significant. The number of TCRs above 1 in 1000 frequency did not change with DPC sensitization; there was no evidence of global repertoire structure alterations.

The CDR3 numbers 13 residues from cysteine through phenylalanine. Left in the record is the CDR3 DNA by itself, 39 bases read in frame from the first base. CDR1 and CDR2 (SQVTM, ANQGSEA) derive from the germline V gene. The germline V end is reduced by 3 bases and the J end by 8 bases; junction bases left unmatched: 7. This TCR was recovered from a female donor in good health. Recombination joined TRBV29-1 with TRBJ1-2, with 9 middle bases fitting TRBD1. Read as DNA, the sequence is TGCAGCGTTGATCCGACAGGGGGTATGGGCTACACCTTC. Translated, it gives CSVDPTGGMGYTF.